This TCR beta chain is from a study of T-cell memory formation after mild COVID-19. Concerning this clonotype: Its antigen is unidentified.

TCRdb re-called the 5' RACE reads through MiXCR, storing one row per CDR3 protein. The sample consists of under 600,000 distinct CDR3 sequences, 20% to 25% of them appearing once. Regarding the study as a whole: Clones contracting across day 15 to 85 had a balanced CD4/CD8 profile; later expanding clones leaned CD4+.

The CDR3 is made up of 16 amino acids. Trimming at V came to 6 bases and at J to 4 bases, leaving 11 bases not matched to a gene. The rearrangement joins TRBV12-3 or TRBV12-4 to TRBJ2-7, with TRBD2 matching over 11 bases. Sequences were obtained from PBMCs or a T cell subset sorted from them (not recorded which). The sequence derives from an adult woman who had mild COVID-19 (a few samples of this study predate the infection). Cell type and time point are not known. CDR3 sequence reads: CASSSMTSGILYEQYF. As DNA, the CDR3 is TGTGCCAGCAGCTCCATGACTAGCGGGATTTTGTACGAGCAGTACTTC.